This TCR beta chain is from a study of T-cell reconstitution after alpha-beta-depleted transplantation in children. Germline loops: CDR1 LNHDA, CDR2 SQIVND (reference sequence). V was shortened by 5 bases and J by 0 bases, with 11 bases between the two germline ends. The CDR3 is 15 amino acids. Molecular barcoding with unique molecular identifiers was used for the TCRbeta library. TCRdb itself ran the PCR reads through MiXCR, one entry per CDR3 protein. The table includes some 500,000 distinct CDR3 sequences, approximately 20% detected once. This clonotype appeared a few times. This clonotype originated in a human donor who donated a stem cell graft to a child with acute lymphoblastic leukemia. The specimen was PBMCs from the stem cell graft donor, collected from the stem cell graft. V is TRBV19 and J is TRBJ1-5; D is unresolved. CDR3 coding DNA: TGTGCCAGTAGTCCGGCTGAATATAGCAATCAGCCCCAGCATTTT. Translated, it gives CASSPAEYSNQPQHF.